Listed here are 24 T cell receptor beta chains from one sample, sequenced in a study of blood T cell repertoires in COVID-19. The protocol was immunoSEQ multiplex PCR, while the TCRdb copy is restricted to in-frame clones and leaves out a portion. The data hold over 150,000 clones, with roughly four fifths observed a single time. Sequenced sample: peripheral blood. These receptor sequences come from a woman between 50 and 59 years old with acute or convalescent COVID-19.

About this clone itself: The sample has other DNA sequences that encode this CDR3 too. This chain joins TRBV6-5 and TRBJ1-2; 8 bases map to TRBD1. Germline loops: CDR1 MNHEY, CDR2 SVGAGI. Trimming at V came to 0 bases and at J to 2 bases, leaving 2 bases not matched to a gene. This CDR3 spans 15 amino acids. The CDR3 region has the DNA TGTGCCAGCAGTTACTCCCCAGGGGGCAACTATGGCTACACCTTC. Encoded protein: CASSYSPGGNYGYTF.

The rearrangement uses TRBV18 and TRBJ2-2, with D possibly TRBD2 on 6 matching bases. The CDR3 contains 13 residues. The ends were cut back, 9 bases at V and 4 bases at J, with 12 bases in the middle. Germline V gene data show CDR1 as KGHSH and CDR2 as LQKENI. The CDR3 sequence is CASLKAGTGELFF. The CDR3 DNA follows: TGTGCCAGTTTGAAAGCGGGCACCGGGGAGCTGTTTTTT.

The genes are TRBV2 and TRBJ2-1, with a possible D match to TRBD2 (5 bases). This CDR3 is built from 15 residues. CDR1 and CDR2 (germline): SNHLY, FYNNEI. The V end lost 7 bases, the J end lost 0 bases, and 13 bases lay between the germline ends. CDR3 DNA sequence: TGTGCCAGCACAGGCGGGCTTAGCTCCTACAATGAGCAGTTCTTC. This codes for CASTGGLSSYNEQFF.

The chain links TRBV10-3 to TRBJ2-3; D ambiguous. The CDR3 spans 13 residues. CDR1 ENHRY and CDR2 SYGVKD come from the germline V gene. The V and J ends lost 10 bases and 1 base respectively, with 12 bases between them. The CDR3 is CATYTTRTDTQYF. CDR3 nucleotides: TGTGCCACCTATACCACCCGCACAGATACGCAGTATTTT.

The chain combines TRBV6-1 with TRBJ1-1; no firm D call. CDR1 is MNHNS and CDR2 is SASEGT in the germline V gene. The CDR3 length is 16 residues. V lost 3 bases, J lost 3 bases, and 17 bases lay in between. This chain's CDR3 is CASSERGSLGDTEAFF. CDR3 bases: TGTGCCAGCAGTGAGCGGGGATCACTAGGAGACACTGAAGCTTTCTTT.

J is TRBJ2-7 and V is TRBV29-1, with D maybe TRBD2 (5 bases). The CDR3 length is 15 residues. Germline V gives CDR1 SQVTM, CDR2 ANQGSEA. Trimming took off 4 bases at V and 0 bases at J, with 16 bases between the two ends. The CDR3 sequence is CSVGSEGPSSYEQYF. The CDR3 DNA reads TGCAGCGTTGGGAGCGAGGGCCCTAGCTCCTACGAGCAGTACTTC.

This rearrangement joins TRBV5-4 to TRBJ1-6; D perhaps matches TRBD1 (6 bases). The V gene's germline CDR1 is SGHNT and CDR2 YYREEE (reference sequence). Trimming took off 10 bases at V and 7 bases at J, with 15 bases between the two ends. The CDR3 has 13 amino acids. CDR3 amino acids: CAVRQVANSPLHF. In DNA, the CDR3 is TGTGCCGTAAGACAGGTCGCCAATTCACCCCTCCACTTT.

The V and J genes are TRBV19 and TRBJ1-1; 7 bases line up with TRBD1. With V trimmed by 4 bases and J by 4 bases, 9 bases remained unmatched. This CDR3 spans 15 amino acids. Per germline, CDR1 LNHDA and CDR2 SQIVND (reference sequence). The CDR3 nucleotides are TGTGCCAGTAGTAGTATAGAAGGGGGCCGCACTGAAGCTTTCTTT. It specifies CASSSIEGGRTEAFF.

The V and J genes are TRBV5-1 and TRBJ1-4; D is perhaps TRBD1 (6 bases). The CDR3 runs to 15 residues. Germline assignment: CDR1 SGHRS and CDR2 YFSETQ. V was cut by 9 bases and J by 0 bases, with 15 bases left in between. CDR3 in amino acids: CATRDTGATNEKLFF. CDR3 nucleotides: TGCGCCACCAGGGACACTGGAGCAACTAATGAAAAACTGTTTTTT.

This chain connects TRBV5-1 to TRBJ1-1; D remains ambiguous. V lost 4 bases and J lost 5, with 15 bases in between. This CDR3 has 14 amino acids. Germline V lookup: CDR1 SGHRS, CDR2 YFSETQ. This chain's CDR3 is CASSAWEGPTEAFF. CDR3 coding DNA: TGCGCCAGCAGCGCGTGGGAGGGTCCTACTGAAGCTTTCTTT.

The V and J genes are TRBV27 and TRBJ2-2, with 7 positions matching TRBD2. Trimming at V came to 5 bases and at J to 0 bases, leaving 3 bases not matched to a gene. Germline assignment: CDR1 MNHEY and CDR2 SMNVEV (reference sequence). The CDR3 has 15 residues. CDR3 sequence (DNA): TGTGCCAGCAGTCTTAGCGGGTCGAACACCGGGGAGCTGTTTTTT. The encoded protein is CASSLSGSNTGELFF.

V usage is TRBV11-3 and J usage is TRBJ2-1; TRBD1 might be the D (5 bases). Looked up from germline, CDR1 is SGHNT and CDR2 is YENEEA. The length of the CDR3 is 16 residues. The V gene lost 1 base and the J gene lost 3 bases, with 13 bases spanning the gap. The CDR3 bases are TGTGCCAGCAGCTTAGTAGGTGGGGCCGTCTACAATGAGCAGTTCTTC. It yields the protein CASSLVGGAVYNEQFF.

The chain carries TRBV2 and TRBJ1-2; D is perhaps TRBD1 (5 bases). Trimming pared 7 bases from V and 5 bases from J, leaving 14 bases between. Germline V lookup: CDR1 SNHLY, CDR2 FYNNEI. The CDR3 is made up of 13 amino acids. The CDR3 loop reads CASIVDRTYGYTF. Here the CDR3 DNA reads TGTGCCAGCATTGTAGACAGAACTTATGGCTACACCTTC.

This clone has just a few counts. CDR3 DNA sequence: TGCAGTGCTGGAGGGCACACTGAAGCTTTCTTT. Protein sequence: CSAGGHTEAFF. The chain has TRBV20-1 and TRBJ1-1, with D hard to call. V was clipped by 5 bases and J by 3 bases, with 7 bases between them. CDR1 is DFQATT, CDR2 SNEGSKA, per germline (reference sequence). This CDR3 has 11 amino acids.

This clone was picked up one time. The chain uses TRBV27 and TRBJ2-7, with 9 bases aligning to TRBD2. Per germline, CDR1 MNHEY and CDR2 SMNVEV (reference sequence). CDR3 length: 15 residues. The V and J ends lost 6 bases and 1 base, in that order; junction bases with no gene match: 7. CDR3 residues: CASRSSGRTSYEQYF. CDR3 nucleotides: TGTGCCAGCAGGTCAAGCGGGAGGACATCCTACGAGCAGTACTTC.

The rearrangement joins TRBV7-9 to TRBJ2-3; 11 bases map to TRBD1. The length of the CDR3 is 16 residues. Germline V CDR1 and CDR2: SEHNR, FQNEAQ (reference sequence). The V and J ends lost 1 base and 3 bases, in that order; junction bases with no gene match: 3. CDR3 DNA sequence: TGTGCCAGCAGCTTAGGCGGGACAGGGGGGACAGATACGCAGTATTTT. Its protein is CASSLGGTGGTDTQYF.

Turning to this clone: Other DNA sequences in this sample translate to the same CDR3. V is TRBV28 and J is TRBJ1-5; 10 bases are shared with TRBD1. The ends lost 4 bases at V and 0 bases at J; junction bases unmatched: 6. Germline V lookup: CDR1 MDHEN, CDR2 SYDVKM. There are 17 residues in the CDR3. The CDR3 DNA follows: TGTGCCAGCAGTTCCCGGACAGGGGGTTATAGCAATCAGCCCCAGCATTTT. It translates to CASSSRTGGYSNQPQHF.

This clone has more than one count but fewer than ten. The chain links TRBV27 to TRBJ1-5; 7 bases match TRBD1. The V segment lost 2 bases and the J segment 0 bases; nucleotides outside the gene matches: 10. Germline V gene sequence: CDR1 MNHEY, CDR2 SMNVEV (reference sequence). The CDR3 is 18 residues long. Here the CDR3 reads CASSLGGGRGYSNQPQHF. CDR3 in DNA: TGTGCCAGCAGTTTAGGAGGGGGCCGGGGTTATAGCAATCAGCCCCAGCATTTT.

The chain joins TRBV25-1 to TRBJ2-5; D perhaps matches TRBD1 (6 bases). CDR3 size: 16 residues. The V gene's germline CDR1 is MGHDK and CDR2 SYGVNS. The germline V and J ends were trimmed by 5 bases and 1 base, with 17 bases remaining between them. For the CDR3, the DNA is TGTGCCAGCAGTCTCTCCCCGGGACACCTCCAAGAGACCCAGTACTTC. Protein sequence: CASSLSPGHLQETQYF.

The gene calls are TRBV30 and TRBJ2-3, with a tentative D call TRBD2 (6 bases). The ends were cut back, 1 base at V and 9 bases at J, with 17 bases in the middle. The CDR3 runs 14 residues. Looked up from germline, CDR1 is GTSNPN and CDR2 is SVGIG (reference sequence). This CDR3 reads CAWSGGLPESTQYF. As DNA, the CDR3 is TGTGCCTGGAGTGGGGGACTCCCTGAAAGCACGCAGTATTTT. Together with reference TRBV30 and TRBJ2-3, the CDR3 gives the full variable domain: SQTIHQWPATLVQPVGSPLSLECTVEGTSNPNLYWYRQAAGRGLQLLFYSVGIGQISSEVPQNLSASRPQDRQFILSSKKLLLSDSGFYLCAWSGGLPESTQYFGPGTRLTVL.

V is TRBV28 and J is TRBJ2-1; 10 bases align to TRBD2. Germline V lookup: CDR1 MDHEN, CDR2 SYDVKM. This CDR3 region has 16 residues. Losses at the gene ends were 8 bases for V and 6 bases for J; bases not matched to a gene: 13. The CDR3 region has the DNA TGTGCCAGCGCCCGTTCCATAAGCGGGAGGGCCAATGAGCAGTTCTTC. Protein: CASARSISGRANEQFF.

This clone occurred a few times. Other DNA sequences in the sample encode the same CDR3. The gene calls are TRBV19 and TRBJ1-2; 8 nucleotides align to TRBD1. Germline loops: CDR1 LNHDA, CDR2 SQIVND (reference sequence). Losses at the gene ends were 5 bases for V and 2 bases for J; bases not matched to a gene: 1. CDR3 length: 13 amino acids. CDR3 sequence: CASSRTGNYGYTF. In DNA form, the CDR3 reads TGTGCCAGTAGTCGGACAGGGAACTATGGCTACACCTTC.

CDR3 in DNA: TGTGCCAGCAGCCCCGAGGGCTCTGGAAACACCATATATTTT. Its translation is CASSPEGSGNTIYF. The genes are TRBV7-6 and TRBJ1-3; D unclear. V lost 5 bases and J 0 bases, leaving 8 bases between the germline ends. CDR1 is SGHVS and CDR2 is FNYEAQ in the germline V gene. This CDR3 has 14 amino acids.

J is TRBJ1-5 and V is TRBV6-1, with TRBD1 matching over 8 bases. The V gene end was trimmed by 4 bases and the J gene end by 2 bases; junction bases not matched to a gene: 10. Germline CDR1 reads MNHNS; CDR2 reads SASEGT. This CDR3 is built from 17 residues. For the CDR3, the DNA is TGTGCCAGCAGTGTTGACAGGGGTGGGTTCGGCAATCAGCCCCAGCATTTT. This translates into CASSVDRGGFGNQPQHF.